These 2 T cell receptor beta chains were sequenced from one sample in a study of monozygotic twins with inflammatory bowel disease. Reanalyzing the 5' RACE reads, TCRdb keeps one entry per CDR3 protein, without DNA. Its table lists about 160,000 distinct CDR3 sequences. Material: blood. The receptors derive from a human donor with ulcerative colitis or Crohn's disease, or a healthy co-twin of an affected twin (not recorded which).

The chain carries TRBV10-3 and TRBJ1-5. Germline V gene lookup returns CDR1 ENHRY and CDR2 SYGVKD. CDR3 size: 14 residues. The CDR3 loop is CAISGGSSGQPQHF.

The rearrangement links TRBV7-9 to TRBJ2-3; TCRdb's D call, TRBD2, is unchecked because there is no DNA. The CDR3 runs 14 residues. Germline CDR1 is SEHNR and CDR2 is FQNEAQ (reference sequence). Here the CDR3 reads CASSLPSAGDTQYF.